The sequence of this T cell receptor beta chain was determined in a study of T cell repertoires in cytomegalovirus infection. Trimming cost V 0 bases and J 11 bases; bases outside gene matches: 12. Per the germline V gene, CDR1 is DFQATT and CDR2 is SNEGSKA (reference sequence). This CDR3 is 15 amino acids long. This clonotype appeared many times. MiXCR, applied by TCRdb to the reads, yields one record per CDR3 protein. The sample consists of 65,000 to 90,000 distinct CDR3 sequences, about 4% of them appearing once. The V gene is TRBV20-1, the J gene TRBJ2-1, with 8 nucleotides matching TRBD2. Material for sequencing was PBMCs. This clonotype was sampled from a human donor in good health (CMV status not recorded). Some clones in this sample may be carry-over from other donors' samples. The CDR3 DNA follows: TGCAGTGCTAGAGATATCACTAGCGGTATTAAGAAGCAGTTCTTC. Translated, it gives CSARDITSGIKKQFF.